Below, 2 T cell receptor beta chains from the same sample are listed, as sequenced in a study of T cells in Graves' hyperthyroidism and ophthalmopathy. Amplification yielded TCR beta CDR3 regions, with RNA transcripts as the source. An initial round of RT-PCR targeting the TCR CDR3 relied on the HTBI primer set. A single record per CDR3 protein comes from TCRdb applying MiXCR to the multiplex PCR reads. The sample lists fewer than 900,000 distinct CDR3 sequences; around 20% were seen once. Sequenced: blood. Receptors were obtained from a woman between 50 and 59 years old with Graves' hyperthyroidism that later progressed to Graves' ophthalmopathy.

CDR3 bases: TGTGCCAGCAGCCAATCTGTACTAGCGGGAGGGCCAATCTACGAGCAGTACTTC. It codes for CASSQSVLAGGPIYEQYF. The chain employs TRBV27 and TRBJ2-7; 13 bases match TRBD2. CDR1 and CDR2 from the germline V gene are MNHEY and SMNVEV (reference sequence). This CDR3 spans 18 amino acids. The V gene end was trimmed by 6 bases and the J gene end by 3 bases; junction bases not matched to a gene: 14.

This chain connects TRBV11-2 to TRBJ1-6, with 9 bases aligning to TRBD1. CDR1 is SGHAT and CDR2 is FQNNGV in the germline V gene. The CDR3 covers 14 residues. The V gene end was trimmed by 9 bases and the J gene end by 14 bases; junction bases not matched to a gene: 14. For the CDR3, the DNA is TGTGCCAGTCATTATGGGACAGGGAAAACTGCCCTCCACTTT. Its protein is CASHYGTGKTALHF.